Below, one TCR beta chain is given with its context. These data are taken from a study of control samples from healthy donors and cancer patients. Assay used: immunoSEQ multiplex PCR; TCRdb lists only in-frame clones, some missing. The table lists fewer than 200,000 clones, about 94% of them singletons. The CDR3 runs 14 residues. The germline V gene has CDR1 SNHLY and CDR2 FYNNEI. The J segment lost 0 bases and the V segment lost 10 bases, leaving 8 bases of the junction unmatched. The source is a man in his sixties with colorectal cancer. Sequenced input: PBMCs. The rearrangement uses TRBV2 and TRBJ1-1, with 7 nucleotides matching TRBD1. Here the CDR3 reads CANRPGQLNTEAFF. Written as DNA, the CDR3 is TGTGCCAACAGACCGGGACAGTTGAACACTGAAGCTTTCTTT.